The 23 T cell receptor beta chains below all came from one sample that was sequenced in a study of vaccination and CD4 T cells after COVID-19. Their cognate antigens are unknown. This sample's treatment: roughly 10-day PBMC culture with coronavirus spike peptide pools or control peptides (ViraFEST assay). Sequencing of DNA taken from cultured CD4+ T cells relied on the Oncomine TCR Beta short-read assay. TCRdb independently ran MiXCR on the PCR reads; one entry per CDR3 protein. This table has some 12,000 distinct CDR3 sequences, around 75% appearing once. Sequencing used CD4+ T cells from blood, cultured in vitro. The source is a human donor who had recovered from COVID-19.

The chain couples TRBV30 to TRBJ2-6; 10 bases are shared with TRBD2. V was pared by 5 bases and J by 2 bases, with 6 bases of the junction left unmatched. This CDR3 has 16 residues. Germline V gives CDR1 GTSNPN, CDR2 SVGIG (reference sequence). The CDR3 coding sequence is TGTGCCTGGTCCGGGGGACTAGCGACTGGGGCCAACGTCCTGACTTTC. Protein product: CAWSGGLATGANVLTF.

This chain links TRBV6-1 with TRBJ1-1; D is unclear. Germline CDR1 is MNHNS and CDR2 is SASEGT. The CDR3 has 13 residues. V was trimmed by 7 bases and J by 11 bases, leaving 20 bases between them. The chain's CDR3 is CASTPEAAREAFF. CDR3 DNA: TGTGCCAGCACCCCTGAGGCCGCACGGGAGGCTTTCTTT.

The chain uses TRBV6-1 and TRBJ2-2; D is possibly TRBD1 or TRBD2 (5 bases each). CDR3 size: 15 residues. Germline assignment: CDR1 MNHNS and CDR2 SASEGT. V lost 6 bases and J lost 0, with 11 bases in between. The CDR3 is CASRSRGANTGELFF. As DNA, the CDR3 is TGTGCCAGCAGAAGTAGGGGAGCGAACACCGGGGAGCTGTTTTTT.

The chain is built from TRBV5-4 and TRBJ1-5; TRBD1 matches 7 bases. CDR1 and CDR2 (germline): SGHNT, YYREEE (reference sequence). V was clipped by 2 bases and J by 5 bases; unmatched bases: 7. The CDR3 runs 15 residues. The CDR3 sequence is CASSFGGQGDQPQHF. CDR3 in DNA: TGTGCCAGCAGCTTCGGGGGGCAGGGGGATCAGCCCCAGCATTTT.

The chain is built from TRBV27 and TRBJ2-7, with D unclear. Looked up from germline, CDR1 is MNHEY and CDR2 is SMNVEV (reference sequence). CDR3 length: 15 amino acids. Between the trimmed V and J ends, which lost 6 bases and 2 bases, there was a span of 17 bases. The chain's CDR3 is CASREEGALTYEQYF. In nucleotides, the CDR3 is TGTGCCAGCAGGGAAGAAGGCGCACTCACCTACGAGCAGTACTTC.

The chain carries TRBV20-1 and TRBJ1-4, with D possibly TRBD1 on 6 matching bases. The germline V and J ends were trimmed by 6 bases and 7 bases, with 12 bases remaining between them. In germline, CDR1 is DFQATT, CDR2 SNEGSKA (reference sequence). There are 12 residues in the CDR3. This CDR3 is CSAPHRAEKLFF. The DNA of the CDR3 is TGCAGTGCGCCTCACAGGGCTGAAAAACTGTTTTTT.

The chain recombines TRBV20-1 with TRBJ1-6; TRBD1 aligns across 8 bases. Germline V gene lookup returns CDR1 DFQATT and CDR2 SNEGSKA (reference sequence). The CDR3 has 15 amino acids. V gave up 6 bases and J gave up 4 bases; unmatched junction bases: 8. The CDR3 here is CSAPVRTGYNSPLHF. The CDR3 DNA is TGCAGTGCGCCGGTCCGGACAGGGTATAATTCACCCCTCCACTTT.

The table lists this clonotype with a few counts. The J gene is TRBJ2-3, the V gene TRBV7-6, with a possible D match to TRBD2 (6 bases). V was shortened by 2 bases and J by 4 bases, with 19 bases between the two germline ends. This CDR3 is built from 17 residues. CDR1 SGHVS and CDR2 FNYEAQ come from the germline V gene. The CDR3 DNA follows: TGTGCCAGCAGCTTATTTCGGTCCGGGAGTCGGGCAGATACGCAGTATTTT. This sequence encodes CASSLFRSGSRADTQYF.

The V call is TRBV6-5, the J call TRBJ2-5, with D perhaps TRBD1 (5 bases). Trimming shortened V by 4 bases and J by 5 bases, and 14 bases separated the two germline ends. CDR3 size: 14 residues. The germline gives CDR1 MNHEY, CDR2 SVGAGI. The CDR3 coding sequence is TGTGCCAGCAGTTCGTCATACAGGATCGAGACCCAGTACTTC. Translation: CASSSSYRIETQYF.

The chain has TRBV7-9 and TRBJ1-4; D unresolved. V lost 1 base, J lost 7 bases, and 10 bases lay in between. The CDR3 consists of 14 residues. Germline CDR1 is SEHNR and CDR2 is FQNEAQ (reference sequence). The CDR3 region is CASSLGTGGEKLFF. The CDR3 DNA reads TGTGCCAGCAGCTTAGGAACCGGAGGTGAAAAACTGTTTTTT.

The J gene is TRBJ1-5, the V gene TRBV20-1; maybe TRBD1 (5 bases). The CDR3 is made up of 13 amino acids. V lost 5 bases and J 3 bases, leaving 11 bases between the germline ends. CDR1 is DFQATT, CDR2 SNEGSKA, per germline (reference sequence). The CDR3 DNA reads as TGCAGTGCTCACCGACAGTTCAATCAGCCCCAGCATTTT. Its protein product is CSAHRQFNQPQHF.

In nucleotides, the CDR3 is TGTGCCAGCAGGGGACGGGAAATAGGCAACACTGAAGCTTTCTTT. Amino acid sequence: CASRGREIGNTEAFF. The V and J genes are TRBV6-1 and TRBJ1-1, with TRBD1 as a possible D gene (5 bases). V lost 6 bases and J 2 bases, leaving 16 bases between the germline ends. Germline CDR1 reads MNHNS; CDR2 reads SASEGT. This CDR3 is built from 15 residues.

The chain's CDR3 is CASYVVPDTDTQYF. The CDR3 DNA reads as TGCGCCAGCTATGTGGTCCCTGATACAGATACGCAGTATTTT. The chain combines TRBV5-1 with TRBJ2-3; unclear D gene. The CDR3 contains 14 residues. Germline CDR1 is SGHRS and CDR2 is YFSETQ. The V end lost 7 bases, the J end lost 3 bases, and 15 bases lay between the germline ends.

This clonotype was detected once. V and J are TRBV19 and TRBJ1-5; TRBD1 agrees at 11 bases. The CDR3 sequence is 14 residues long. Germline trimming cut 7 bases from V and 7 bases from J; bases unmatched to any gene: 6. Germline V gene lookup returns CDR1 LNHDA and CDR2 SQIVND (reference sequence). The CDR3 here is CASTGTGGDQPQHF. CDR3 in DNA: TGTGCCAGTACCGGGACAGGGGGAGACCAGCCCCAGCATTTT.

The chain combines TRBV20-1 with TRBJ2-5; D is uncertain. CDR3 size: 13 residues. Trimming shortened V by 3 bases and J by 1 base, and 9 bases separated the two germline ends. The V gene's germline CDR1 is DFQATT and CDR2 SNEGSKA (reference sequence). The CDR3 DNA follows: TGCAGTGCTAGTATCACGGTCCAAGAGACCCAGTACTTC. This gives the protein CSASITVQETQYF.

The chain combines TRBV10-3 with TRBJ2-5; D gene ambiguous. The CDR3 runs to 13 residues. Germline V lookup: CDR1 ENHRY, CDR2 SYGVKD. Between the trimmed V and J ends, which lost 5 bases and 4 bases, there was a span of 11 bases. CDR3 residues: CAISTTAGETQYF. In DNA form, the CDR3 reads TGTGCCATCAGTACAACTGCCGGAGAGACCCAGTACTTC.

This chain uses TRBV4-3 with TRBJ1-1; tentatively, D is TRBD1 (5 bases). CDR3 length equals 17 residues. Germline values: CDR1 LGHNA, CDR2 YSLEER. Trimming left V 1 base short and J 4 bases short, with 19 bases between. This CDR3 reads CASSQVPRWGGVTEAFF. The CDR3 bases are TGCGCCAGCAGCCAAGTGCCGAGGTGGGGCGGGGTCACTGAAGCTTTCTTT.

This rearrangement joins TRBV27 to TRBJ1-2, with D perhaps TRBD1 (6 bases). The V end lost 2 bases, the J end lost 4 bases, and 14 bases lay between the germline ends. Germline-derived CDR1 and CDR2 are MNHEY and SMNVEV (reference sequence). The CDR3 length is 15 residues. The CDR3 nucleotides read TGTGCCAGCAGTTTACGGGGGGCTTGGAGCTATGGCTACACCTTC. Its translation is CASSLRGAWSYGYTF.

This clonotype was seen more than once but under ten times. The chain recombines TRBV7-3 with TRBJ2-2; 8 nucleotides align to TRBD2. Germline values: CDR1 SGHTA, CDR2 FQGTGA. CDR3 length: 15 amino acids. V shed 6 bases and J 4 bases; nucleotides not matched to a gene: 7. This CDR3 is CASSREGGGTGELFF. The CDR3, as DNA: TGTGCCAGCAGTCGGGAGGGGGGCGGCACCGGGGAGCTGTTTTTT. Full variable domain (rest looked up from reference TRBV7-3 and TRBJ2-2): GAGVSQTPSNKVTEKGKYVELRCDPISGHTALYWYRQSLGQGPEFLIYFQGTGAADDSGLPNDRFFAVRPEGSVSTLKIQRTERGDSAVYLCASSREGGGTGELFFGEGSRLTVL.

This chain uses TRBV15 with TRBJ1-3, with TRBD1 matching 7 bases. Looked up from germline, CDR1 is LNHNV and CDR2 is YYDKDF (reference sequence). V shed 6 bases and J 2 bases; nucleotides not matched to a gene: 4. The CDR3 has 14 amino acids. The CDR3 DNA follows: TGTGCCACCAGTCTAGGGGGCGCTGGAAACACCATATATTTT. This gives the protein CATSLGGAGNTIYF.

The genes are TRBV27 and TRBJ2-5; 7 nucleotides match TRBD2. This CDR3 region has 13 residues. The V segment lost 6 bases and the J segment 5 bases; nucleotides outside the gene matches: 6. Germline CDR1 reads MNHEY; CDR2 reads SMNVEV (reference sequence). For the CDR3, the DNA is TGTGCCAGCAGAAGGGAGGGCCGGGAGACCCAGTACTTC. Residues: CASRREGRETQYF.

The CDR3 protein is CASSSAGWRGTQYF. Here the CDR3 DNA reads TGTGCCAGCAGCTCCGCAGGGTGGAGGGGGACCCAGTACTTC. The chain carries TRBV7-6 and TRBJ2-5; possibly TRBD2 for D (6 bases). CDR1 and CDR2 (germline): SGHVS, FNYEAQ. Trimming removed 4 bases at V and 7 bases at J, with 16 bases between. The CDR3 length is 14 residues.

J is TRBJ1-1 and V is TRBV20-1; possibly TRBD1 for D (6 bases). The CDR3 has 13 amino acids. Germline values: CDR1 DFQATT, CDR2 SNEGSKA (reference sequence). V lost 6 bases and J 1 base, leaving 12 bases between the germline ends. The CDR3 bases are TGCAGTGCCGAGAACAGGGCGAACACTGAAGCTTTCTTT. It is translated as CSAENRANTEAFF.